One and the same sample provided the 27 T cell receptor beta chains below, sequenced in a study of PD-1 blockade in classical Hodgkin lymphoma. Every patient experienced relapse after autologous stem cell transplantation, and brentuximab vedotin exposure varied. TCRdb keeps only in-frame clones here, not all; method: immunoSEQ multiplex PCR. Counted here are tens of thousands of clones, about three quarters occurring once; the ten biggest clones make up roughly 9.8%. This specimen consisted of peripheral blood mononuclear cells (PBMCs), obtained at baseline. These receptors all stem from a human donor with classical Hodgkin lymphoma.

The chain uses TRBV28 and TRBJ2-4; TRBD2 aligns across 7 bases. The V and J ends lost 6 bases and 0 bases, in that order; junction bases with no gene match: 20. The CDR3 length is 20 residues. From germline, CDR1 is MDHEN and CDR2 SYDVKM. CDR3 sequence reads: CASSLYTGTTLTLAKNIQYF. CDR3 DNA: TGTGCCAGCAGCCTCTATACCGGGACTACTCTAACTCTAGCCAAAAACATTCAGTACTTC. Full variable domain (remainder filled in from reference TRBV28 and TRBJ2-4): DVKVTQSSRYLVKRTGEKVFLECVQDMDHENMFWYRQDPGLGLRLIYFSYDVKMKEKGDIPEGYSVSREKKERFSLILESASTNQTSMYLCASSLYTGTTLTLAKNIQYFGAGTRLSVL.

This rearrangement joins TRBV20-1 to TRBJ2-1; unclear D gene. Trimming cost V 4 bases and J 5 bases, with 6 bases left between them. Germline values: CDR1 DFQATT, CDR2 SNEGSKA (reference sequence). CDR3 length: 11 amino acids. The CDR3 reads CSAKWDNEQFF. As DNA, the CDR3 is TGCAGTGCTAAGTGGGACAATGAGCAGTTCTTC.

This clone occurred a few times. The CDR3 coding sequence is TGTGCCAGCAGCTTGGCGGGCGGGAGCACAGATACGCAGTATTTT. This encodes CASSLAGGSTDTQYF. V and J are TRBV5-4 and TRBJ2-3; a possible D gene is TRBD2 (5 bases). V lost 0 bases and J lost 0, with 8 bases in between. Germline CDR1 SGHNT, CDR2 YYREEE (reference sequence). CDR3 length equals 15 residues.

This sequence joins TRBV5-4 and TRBJ2-1; TRBD1 matches 9 bases. The length of the CDR3 is 15 residues. Per the germline V gene, CDR1 is SGHNT and CDR2 is YYREEE (reference sequence). V was pared by 2 bases and J by 1 base, with 1 base of the junction left unmatched. CDR3: CASSLGTGSYNEQFF. CDR3 in DNA: TGTGCCAGCAGCTTAGGGACAGGGTCCTACAATGAGCAGTTCTTC.

This chain connects TRBV19 to TRBJ2-5, with no clear D. This CDR3 is built from 14 residues. V shed 5 bases and J shed 4 bases, with 14 bases lying between them. Germline-derived CDR1 and CDR2 are LNHDA and SQIVND (reference sequence). The chain's CDR3 is CASSADGVGETQYF. The CDR3 DNA sequence: TGTGCCAGTAGTGCGGACGGCGTGGGAGAGACCCAGTACTTC.

By sample share, this clone is medium-sized. This chain uses TRBV28 with TRBJ1-2, with a weak D call TRBD1 (6 bases). The CDR3 runs 12 residues. Per germline, CDR1 MDHEN and CDR2 SYDVKM. Trimming removed 6 bases from V and 7 bases from J, with 12 bases in between. The CDR3 here is CASSPGVGGYTF. The CDR3, as DNA: TGTGCCAGCAGCCCAGGGGTGGGTGGCTACACCTTC.

The rearrangement joins TRBV6-1 to TRBJ2-7; no clear D. This CDR3 spans 13 amino acids. The germline CDR1 and CDR2 sequences are MNHNS and SASEGT. V was cut by 4 bases and J by 2 bases, with 9 bases left in between. CDR3 DNA: TGTGCCAGCAGTGTCGACGTTACCTACGAGCAGTACTTC. The encoded protein is CASSVDVTYEQYF.

The chain recombines TRBV7-2 with TRBJ1-2; 7 positions match TRBD1. The CDR3 contains 17 residues. The V and J ends lost 2 bases and 3 bases, in that order; junction bases with no gene match: 12. In germline, CDR1 is SGHTA, CDR2 FQGNSA. CDR3 coding DNA: TGTGCCAGCAGCTTAAGAGGGGGCGCAGGGCAGTACTATGGCTACACCTTC. This encodes CASSLRGGAGQYYGYTF.

This sequence joins TRBV6-1 and TRBJ1-5, with D uncertain. The germline V gene has CDR1 MNHNS and CDR2 SASEGT. The CDR3 has 13 residues. Trimming shortened V by 3 bases and J by 4 bases, and 7 bases separated the two germline ends. DNA of the CDR3: TGTGCCAGCAGTGATTCGGGAAATCAGCCCCAGCATTTT. Translation gives CASSDSGNQPQHF.

The V gene is TRBV18, the J gene TRBJ2-3; the match to TRBD1 covers 10 bases. Germline CDR1 reads KGHSH; CDR2 reads LQKENI. V lost 6 bases to trimming and J lost 9 bases; unmatched junction nucleotides: 9. The CDR3 extends over 14 amino acids. CDR3 region: CASSTGQGTETQYF. Written as DNA, the CDR3 is TGTGCCAGCTCCACGGGACAGGGGACGGAAACGCAGTATTTT.

The chain employs TRBV27 and TRBJ2-6; unclear D gene. Trimming took off 3 bases at V and 2 bases at J, with 5 bases between the two ends. This CDR3 spans 14 amino acids. Germline CDR1 and CDR2: MNHEY and SMNVEV (reference sequence). The CDR3 DNA sequence: TGTGCCAGCAGTTTCAAGGCTGGGGCCAACGTCCTGACTTTC. Translating gives CASSFKAGANVLTF.

The rearrangement uses TRBV11-1 and TRBJ2-6, with D possibly TRBD2 on 5 matching bases. The CDR3 loop spans 19 amino acids. CDR1 and CDR2 (germline): SGHAT, FQDESV (reference sequence). Trimming removed 1 base at V and 0 bases at J, with 16 bases between. The CDR3 DNA sequence: TGTGCCAGCAGCTTAGTTCGGGGTAGGCCTCCCTCTGGGGCCAACGTCCTGACTTTC. It specifies CASSLVRGRPPSGANVLTF.

The chain has TRBV7-2 and TRBJ2-7, with 8 bases lining up with TRBD2. Germline trimming cut 4 bases from V and 3 bases from J; bases unmatched to any gene: 2. This CDR3 is built from 13 residues. Germline CDR1 is SGHTA and CDR2 is FQGNSA. Here the CDR3 reads CASSWGLVYEQYF. Here the CDR3 DNA reads TGTGCCAGCAGCTGGGGACTAGTCTACGAGCAGTACTTC.

The chain employs TRBV6-5 and TRBJ2-3, with 7 bases aligning to TRBD2. V dropped 2 bases and J dropped 10; count of bases not matched to a gene: 9. CDR1 and CDR2 from the germline V gene are MNHEY and SVGAGI. CDR3 size: 14 residues. The CDR3 coding sequence is TGTGCCAGCAGTTACGACTCCGCGACTAGCTCGCAGTATTTT. It encodes CASSYDSATSSQYF.

The chain has TRBV7-2 and TRBJ1-2; weak D call: TRBD1 (5 bases). The V and J ends lost 8 bases and 1 base respectively, with 14 bases between them. The CDR3 contains 14 residues. Germline V gene data show CDR1 as SGHTA and CDR2 as FQGNSA. The CDR3 DNA follows: TGTGCCAGCTGGGGGATGGGACTTAACTATGGCTACACCTTC. As protein: CASWGMGLNYGYTF.

This clone was seen once. This sequence joins TRBV29-1 and TRBJ1-2; 9 nucleotides agree with TRBD1. The CDR3 contains 13 residues. Trimming at V came to 5 bases and at J to 4 bases, leaving 5 bases not matched to a gene. Germline assignment: CDR1 SQVTM and CDR2 ANQGSEA. The CDR3: CSVKGQGFYGYTF. The CDR3 DNA reads TGCAGCGTTAAGGGACAGGGCTTCTATGGCTACACCTTC.

The V call is TRBV4-3, the J call TRBJ1-2; D is undetermined. The ends were cut back, 0 bases at V and 4 bases at J, with 15 bases in the middle. The CDR3 is 16 residues long. The germline V gene encodes CDR1 LGHNA and CDR2 YSLEER. This chain's CDR3 is CASSQEFRQGGYGYTF. The CDR3 DNA sequence: TGCGCCAGCAGCCAAGAATTTAGGCAAGGCGGCTATGGCTACACCTTC.

The count of this clone is one. The rearrangement links TRBV6-6 to TRBJ1-2; 9 bases line up with TRBD1. This CDR3 is 15 amino acids long. J was trimmed by 2 bases and V by 4 bases; bases with no gene match: 5. Per germline, CDR1 MNHNY and CDR2 SVGAGI (reference sequence). The CDR3 DNA sequence: TGTGCCAGCAGTTCAACAGGGGGCTTGAACTATGGCTACACCTTC. Translated, it gives CASSSTGGLNYGYTF.

This clone was detected a few times. This chain joins TRBV28 and TRBJ1-2; a weak D match, TRBD1 (5 bases). Looked up from germline, CDR1 is MDHEN and CDR2 is SYDVKM. Trimming removed 2 bases at V and 4 bases at J, with 8 bases between. The CDR3 covers 13 residues. CDR3 residues: CASSLAGPYGYTF. CDR3 DNA: TGTGCCAGCAGTTTAGCAGGGCCCTATGGCTACACCTTC.

This chain connects TRBV9 to TRBJ2-3, with 9 bases aligning to TRBD2. The CDR3 has 17 amino acids. Germline-derived CDR1 and CDR2 are SGDLS and YYNGEE. The junction had 11 bases not matched to a gene; V was cut back by 4 bases and J by 2 bases. CDR3 amino acids: CASSQGPREGLTDTQYF. The CDR3 nucleotides are TGTGCCAGCAGCCAAGGACCGCGGGAGGGTCTCACAGATACGCAGTATTTT.

The chain couples TRBV15 to TRBJ2-3, with unresolved D. The germline V gene encodes CDR1 LNHNV and CDR2 YYDKDF (reference sequence). V lost 2 bases to trimming and J lost 7 bases, with 16 bases between them. The CDR3 consists of 15 residues. The CDR3 DNA reads TGTGCCACCAGCAGACTGTCGGGCTCCGCGAATACGCAGTATTTT. It encodes CATSRLSGSANTQYF.

This chain joins TRBV9 and TRBJ1-2; D is possibly TRBD1 (5 bases). Looked up from germline, CDR1 is SGDLS and CDR2 is YYNGEE. Trimming removed 6 bases at V and 4 bases at J, with 10 bases between. CDR3 length: 12 residues. The CDR3 spells CASTKTVYGYTF. The CDR3, as DNA: TGTGCCAGCACCAAGACAGTCTATGGCTACACCTTC.

This clone appeared a few times. This chain links TRBV27 with TRBJ1-2, with a possible D match to TRBD1 (5 bases). CDR3 length: 17 amino acids. The germline CDR1 and CDR2 sequences are MNHEY and SMNVEV (reference sequence). Between the trimmed V and J ends, which lost 3 bases and 2 bases, there was a span of 19 bases. CDR3 loop: CASSFWYPGRKNYGYTF. CDR3 DNA: TGTGCCAGCAGTTTTTGGTATCCGGGACGGAAGAACTATGGCTACACCTTC.

This chain uses TRBV10-3 with TRBJ1-5; D is possibly TRBD1 (5 bases). The CDR3 sequence is 14 residues long. V gave up 0 bases and J gave up 4 bases, with 7 bases separating them. The V gene's germline CDR1 is ENHRY and CDR2 SYGVKD. CDR3 bases: TGTGCCATCAGTGAGTCCTCAGGGAATCAGCCCCAGCATTTT. Encoded protein: CAISESSGNQPQHF.

Turning to this clone: The junction departs from germline at one end; a sequencing error may be responsible. CDR3 sequence reads: CASSLVVRSDTQYF. The DNA for the CDR3 is TGTGCCAGCAGCTTGGTGGTGCGGTCAGATACGCAGTATTTT. The chain links TRBV5-1 to TRBJ2-3; no firm D call. The germline V gene has CDR1 SGHRS and CDR2 YFSETQ. CDR3 length equals 14 residues. The full variable domain, rest sourced from reference TRBV5-1 and TRBJ2-3, is KAGVTQTPRYLIKTRGQQVTLSCSPISGHRSVSWYQQTPGQGLQFLFEYFSETQRNKGNFPGRFSGRQFSNSRSEMNVSTLELGDSALYLCASSLVVRSDTQYFGPGTRLTVL.

This chain connects TRBV5-4 to TRBJ1-2; D is possibly TRBD1 (5 bases). CDR3 length: 14 residues. The germline CDR1 and CDR2 sequences are SGHNT and YYREEE (reference sequence). Trimming removed 0 bases from V and 8 bases from J, with 14 bases in between. Written as DNA, the CDR3 is TGTGCCAGCAGCTTGGTTCAGGGTTCCGAGGGCTACACCTTC. This translates into CASSLVQGSEGYTF.

Judged by abundance, this clone is medium-sized. The chain employs TRBV7-8 and TRBJ1-2, with TRBD1 identical over 8 bases. The germline CDR1 and CDR2 sequences are SGHVS and FQNEAQ. The V and J ends lost 4 bases and 3 bases, in that order; junction bases with no gene match: 7. The CDR3 has 15 residues. The CDR3 sequence is CASSSSGTGDYGYTF. CDR3 bases: TGTGCCAGCAGCTCCTCCGGGACAGGCGACTATGGCTACACCTTC.